The rows below give T cell receptor beta chains drawn from one sample of a study of blood T cell repertoires in COVID-19. The assay was immunoSEQ multiplex PCR, and TCRdb's table has in-frame clones only and misses some. The sample includes 130,000 to 150,000 clones, around 82% of them seen just once. Sequenced input: peripheral blood. The receptors derive from a human donor with acute or convalescent COVID-19. The donor label of this sample is uncertain. Both conserved end residues are trimmed from each CDR3. The D gene is left open where the match is weak. For some rows the clone size is stated as once, few or many, or as a class when expanded; others skip it.

j_call	d_call	clone_size	v_call	cdr3_aa
TRBJ1-1	-	-	TRBV5-1	ASSLGHLRGEAF
TRBJ2-2	-	-	TRBV30	AWSGTLSGELF
TRBJ2-5	-	once	TRBV6-5	ASSYRGQGGGETQY
TRBJ2-2	-	-	TRBV3-1/TRBV3-2	ASSLRGVGELF
TRBJ1-1	-	-	TRBV6-5	ASSYSIFRGTEAF
TRBJ1-1	-	-	TRBV12-3/TRBV12-4	ASSLAGRGAF
TRBJ1-3	-	-	TRBV6-5	ARRVEGNTIY
TRBJ2-1	-	once	TRBV9	ASSVANAGTQIGNEQF
TRBJ1-3	-	once	TRBV29-1	STQDTIRDTIY
TRBJ1-1	TRBD1	-	TRBV7-2	ASSQGQENTEAF
TRBJ2-7	TRBD2	once	TRBV10-3	AISEPELAGGLVEQY
TRBJ1-3	TRBD1	-	TRBV19	ASATDRGNTIY
TRBJ1-2	-	-	TRBV2	ASMGGANYGYT
TRBJ2-1	TRBD1	-	TRBV15	ATSRGLGQATYNEQF
TRBJ1-2	TRBD1	-	TRBV14	ASSLGPGTANYGYT
TRBJ2-3	TRBD2	-	TRBV2	ASSAFLAGSTDTQY
TRBJ2-4	-	-	TRBV7-2	ASSFGIGGNIQY
TRBJ2-5	TRBD2	-	TRBV7-8	ASSLELAGEVETQY
TRBJ1-5	-	once	TRBV6-1	ASSENTNQPQH
TRBJ1-1	-	-	TRBV19	ASREQGATEAF
TRBJ1-1	-	-	TRBV5-1	ASSFFRNTEAF
TRBJ1-2	-	-	TRBV6-6	ASSFSSNYGYT
TRBJ1-5	-	-	TRBV3-1/TRBV3-2	ASSQNIAQLNQPQH